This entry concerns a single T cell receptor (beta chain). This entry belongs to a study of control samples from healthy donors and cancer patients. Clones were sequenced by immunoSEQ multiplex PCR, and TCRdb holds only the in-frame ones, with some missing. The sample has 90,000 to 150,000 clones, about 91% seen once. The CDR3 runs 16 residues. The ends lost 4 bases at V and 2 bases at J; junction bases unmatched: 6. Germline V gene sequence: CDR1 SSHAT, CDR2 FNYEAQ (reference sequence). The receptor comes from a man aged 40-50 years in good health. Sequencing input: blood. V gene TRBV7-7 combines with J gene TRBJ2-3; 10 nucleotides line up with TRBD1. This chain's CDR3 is CASSSGTGANTDTQYF. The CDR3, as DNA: TGTGCCAGCAGCTCCGGGACAGGGGCCAACACAGATACGCAGTATTTT.